Each of the 29 T cell receptor beta chains below was sequenced from the same sample in a study of blood T cell repertoires in COVID-19. Data came from immunoSEQ multiplex PCR; TCRdb stores just in-frame clones and leaves some out. This sample has about 70,000 clones, with approximately 75% found just once. Sample: peripheral blood. These receptor sequences come from a woman aged 55-70 years with acute or convalescent COVID-19.

The CDR3 spells CASSPTRLDRGYEQYF. The CDR3 region has the DNA TGTGCCAGCAGCCCGACCCGCCTGGACAGGGGGTACGAGCAGTACTTC. The chain joins TRBV5-5 to TRBJ2-7, with 10 bases lining up with TRBD1. CDR1 is SGHKS and CDR2 is YYEKEE in the germline V gene (reference sequence). Trimming cost V 4 bases and J 4 bases; bases outside gene matches: 11. This CDR3 is 16 amino acids long.

V usage is TRBV6-5 and J usage is TRBJ2-3; perhaps TRBD1 as D (7 bases). CDR3 length: 14 amino acids. Trimming stripped 2 bases from V and 6 bases from J, with 12 bases between. Germline V gene lookup returns CDR1 MNHEY and CDR2 SVGAGI. The CDR3 is CASSYGGGKDTQYF. CDR3 DNA: TGTGCCAGCAGTTACGGAGGGGGCAAGGATACGCAGTATTTT.

V usage is TRBV2 and J usage is TRBJ2-7, with D possibly being TRBD1 (7 bases). The V end was cut by 6 bases, the J end by 0 bases, with 12 bases between. The CDR3 is 14 amino acids. Germline CDR1 reads SNHLY; CDR2 reads FYNNEI. CDR3 amino acids: CASRRDSPSYEQYF. The CDR3 DNA follows: TGTGCCAGCAGGCGGGACAGCCCCTCCTACGAGCAGTACTTC.

The gene calls are TRBV7-2 and TRBJ2-2; 12 bases match TRBD2. CDR1 SGHTA and CDR2 FQGNSA come from the germline V gene. This CDR3 contains 15 residues. V lost 7 bases to trimming and J lost 4 bases; unmatched junction nucleotides: 4. CDR3 loop: CASTQGLAGTGELFF. CDR3 bases: TGTGCCAGCACCCAGGGACTAGCGGGCACCGGGGAGCTGTTTTTT. Filled out from reference TRBV7-2 and TRBJ2-2, the complete variable domain reads GAGVSQSPSNKVTEKGKDVELRCDPISGHTALYWYRQSLGQGLEFLIYFQGNSAPDKSGLPSDRFSAERTGGSVSTLTIQRTQQEDSAVYLCASTQGLAGTGELFFGEGSRLTVL.

The table lists this clone with a few counts. The rearrangement joins TRBV6-5 to TRBJ2-3, with TRBD2 identical over 10 bases. CDR1 MNHEY and CDR2 SVGAGI come from the germline V gene. The CDR3 extends over 15 amino acids. With 2 bases clipped from V and 2 bases from J, the junction kept 1 base outside the gene matches. The CDR3 here is CASSYLAGATDTQYF. CDR3 DNA sequence: TGTGCCAGCAGTTACCTAGCGGGGGCCACAGATACGCAGTATTTT.

Comments on this clone: Other DNA sequences within the sample encode an identical CDR3. This chain links TRBV5-1 with TRBJ2-5, with D maybe TRBD2 (6 bases). Trimming took 0 bases from V and 5 from J, leaving 8 bases between them. Germline V gene lookup returns CDR1 SGHRS and CDR2 YFSETQ. The CDR3 is 13 amino acids. CDR3 coding DNA: TGCGCCAGCAGCTTGGTACGGGGGGAGACCCAGTACTTC. This encodes CASSLVRGETQYF.

The chain combines TRBV7-9 with TRBJ1-2, with unresolved D. Per the germline V gene, CDR1 is SEHNR and CDR2 is FQNEAQ (reference sequence). V was trimmed by 1 base and J by 6 bases, leaving 15 bases between them. The CDR3 sequence is 15 residues long. The CDR3 nucleotides are TGTGCCAGCAGCTTAGATGACCGCCCGCGGGATGGCTACACCTTC. Amino acid sequence: CASSLDDRPRDGYTF. Based on the CDR3 plus reference TRBV7-9 and TRBJ1-2, the full variable domain is DTGVSQNPRHKITKRGQNVTFRCDPISEHNRLYWYRQTLGQGPEFLTYFQNEAQLEKSRLLSDRFSAERPKGSFSTLEIQRTEQGDSAMYLCASSLDDRPRDGYTFGSGTRLTVV.

The chain joins TRBV29-1 to TRBJ1-1, with 7 bases that match TRBD1. The CDR3 loop spans 11 amino acids. The trim removed 6 bases at V and 8 bases at J, leaving 6 bases unmatched. Germline V gene data show CDR1 as SQVTM and CDR2 as ANQGSEA. The CDR3, as DNA: TGCAGCGTCAAGGGGGCATCCGAAGCTTTCTTT. Translated: CSVKGASEAFF.

The chain combines TRBV28 with TRBJ1-3, with unresolved D. Germline CDR1 and CDR2: MDHEN and SYDVKM. The CDR3 totals 16 residues. The V end lost 3 bases, the J end lost 1 base, and 13 bases lay between the germline ends. Here the CDR3 reads CASSLPTSLSGNTIYF. The CDR3 DNA sequence: TGTGCCAGCAGTTTGCCCACCTCACTTTCTGGAAACACCATATATTTT.

The chain employs TRBV4-2 and TRBJ2-1, with TRBD2 matching 10 bases. The trim removed 0 bases at V and 7 bases at J, leaving 12 bases unmatched. The CDR3 length is 18 residues. The germline V gene encodes CDR1 LGHNA and CDR2 YNFKEQ. This CDR3 reads CASSQDISGGSHGNEQFF. The CDR3 region has the DNA TGTGCCAGCAGCCAAGATATTAGCGGGGGGTCCCATGGGAATGAGCAGTTCTTC.

Note on this clone: The germline gene is not matched at one end of the junction; a read error may be the cause. The chain uses TRBV7-7 and TRBJ2-1, with 9 bases lining up with TRBD2. The CDR3 runs 16 residues. Germline V lookup: CDR1 SSHAT, CDR2 FNYEAQ (reference sequence). The CDR3 protein is CASSLVFGGGVHEQFF. In DNA, the CDR3 is TGTGCTAGCAGCTTAGTATTTGGCGGGGGGGTGCATGAGCAGTTCTTC.

The CDR3 sequence: CASSVGGDTQYF. The DNA of the CDR3 is TGCGCCAGCAGTGTCGGCGGGGATACGCAGTATTTT. The genes are TRBV10-2 and TRBJ2-3; D is perhaps TRBD2 (5 bases). Germline V CDR1 and CDR2: WSHSY, SAAADI. The CDR3 has 12 amino acids. Trimming removed 4 bases from V and 6 bases from J, with 8 bases in between.

This clone was counted a single time. The chain carries TRBV6-5 and TRBJ1-1; 9 nucleotides match TRBD1. This CDR3 comprises 14 residues. Germline lookup yields CDR1 MNHEY and CDR2 SVGAGI. J was trimmed by 11 bases and V by 5 bases; bases with no gene match: 12. Here the CDR3 reads CASSRPGTGRVAFF. The CDR3 coding sequence is TGTGCCAGCAGTCGTCCCGGGACAGGGAGGGTTGCTTTCTTT.

The V and J genes are TRBV6-2 or TRBV6-3 and TRBJ1-1; D call uncertain. Trimming stripped 0 bases from V and 5 bases from J, with 16 bases between. CDR1 is MNHEY, CDR2 SVGEGT, per germline. The CDR3 extends over 16 amino acids. The CDR3 nucleotides read TGTGCCAGCAGTTACTCCGGCAGGTTGATGAGTACTGAAGCTTTCTTT. Translating it yields CASSYSGRLMSTEAFF.

This chain links TRBV18 with TRBJ1-4; tentatively, D is TRBD1 (6 bases). Trimming removed 2 bases from V and 12 bases from J, with 13 bases in between. CDR3 length: 13 residues. The germline V gene has CDR1 KGHSH and CDR2 LQKENI. This CDR3 is CASSPSQGLELFF. CDR3 nucleotide sequence: TGTGCCAGCTCACCAAGTCAGGGGCTTGAACTGTTTTTT.

This chain connects TRBV11-3 to TRBJ1-1; no firm D call. V was shortened by 1 base and J by 5 bases, with 5 bases between the two germline ends. The germline V gene has CDR1 SGHNT and CDR2 YENEEA. This CDR3 contains 12 residues. The CDR3 nucleotides read TGTGCCAGCAGCTTAGGGAGGACTGAAGCTTTCTTT. Amino acids: CASSLGRTEAFF. Together with reference TRBV11-3 and TRBJ1-1, the CDR3 gives the full variable domain: EAGVVQSPRYKIIEKKQPVAFWCNPISGHNTLYWYLQNLGQGPELLIRYENEEAVDDSQLPKDRFSAERLKGVDSTLKIQPAELGDSAVYLCASSLGRTEAFFGQGTRLTVV.

The chain recombines TRBV18 with TRBJ2-7; 7 nucleotides align to TRBD1. The V and J ends lost 5 bases and 1 base, in that order; junction bases with no gene match: 11. This CDR3 has 16 residues. Germline loops: CDR1 KGHSH, CDR2 LQKENI. The CDR3 nucleotides are TGTGCCAGCTCAGGAACGACAGGGCAGGGTTCCTACGAGCAGTACTTC. It translates to CASSGTTGQGSYEQYF.

The chain is built from TRBV28 and TRBJ2-7; 7 bases align to TRBD1. The CDR3 runs to 14 residues. V was pared by 6 bases and J by 4 bases, with 9 bases of the junction left unmatched. Germline-derived CDR1 and CDR2 are MDHEN and SYDVKM. CDR3: CASRERGPVYEQYF. CDR3 nucleotide sequence: TGTGCCAGCAGGGAAAGGGGGCCCGTATACGAGCAGTACTTC.

The chain combines TRBV12-3 or TRBV12-4 with TRBJ2-1; perhaps TRBD2 as D (5 bases). Between the trimmed V and J ends, which lost 11 bases and 3 bases, there was a span of 8 bases. The length of the CDR3 is 11 residues. The CDR3 protein is CASGNYNEQFF. The CDR3 bases are TGTGCCTCGGGGAACTACAATGAGCAGTTCTTC.

This chain connects TRBV7-9 to TRBJ2-5, with D possibly being TRBD2 (5 bases). Germline V lookup: CDR1 SEHNR, CDR2 FQNEAQ (reference sequence). Trimming took 5 bases from V and 5 from J, leaving 15 bases between them. CDR3 length equals 14 residues. The CDR3 reads CASSRTSKQETQYF. DNA for the CDR3: TGTGCCAGCAGCAGGACTTCAAAACAGGAGACCCAGTACTTC.

The rearrangement joins TRBV21-1 to TRBJ2-2; the D call in the table, TRBD2, was not verified against the DNA. TRBV21-1 is a documented pseudogene. The CDR3 runs 18 residues. This CDR3 reads CASESMAGGPSGAGELFF. CDR3 DNA sequence: TGTGCCAGCGAGAGTATGGCGGGGGGGCCAAGTGGGGCCGGGGAGCTGTTTTTT.

This clone was picked up one time. The V gene is TRBV7-9, the J gene TRBJ1-1; tentatively, D is TRBD1 (5 bases). CDR3 length equals 14 residues. Germline V gives CDR1 SEHNR, CDR2 FQNEAQ (reference sequence). Deletions cut 4 bases from V and 1 base from J, with 10 bases between. CDR3 nucleotide sequence: TGTGCCAGCAGCTCACGGGGGACGAACACTGAAGCTTTCTTT. This sequence encodes CASSSRGTNTEAFF.

The J gene is TRBJ2-1, the V gene TRBV9; TRBD1 is a possible D gene (6 bases). CDR1 and CDR2 from the germline V gene are SGDLS and YYNGEE. Trimming took 0 bases from V and 5 from J, leaving 12 bases between them. The CDR3 totals 15 residues. The CDR3 spells CASSVGGRGHNEQFF. As DNA, the CDR3 is TGTGCCAGCAGCGTAGGGGGGCGAGGGCACAATGAGCAGTTCTTC.

CDR3 nucleotides: TGTGCCAGCAGCCAGGACAGGGTCTCTGGAAACACCATATATTTT. Translated: CASSQDRVSGNTIYF. The rearrangement links TRBV5-5 to TRBJ1-3; TRBD1 matches at 8 bases. Germline V lookup: CDR1 SGHKS, CDR2 YYEKEE (reference sequence). The junction had 3 bases not matched to a gene; V was cut back by 4 bases and J by 0 bases. The CDR3 has 15 residues.

This chain uses TRBV19 with TRBJ2-7, with 8 bases fitting TRBD2. CDR3 length: 16 residues. CDR1 and CDR2 from the germline V gene are LNHDA and SQIVND (reference sequence). V lost 5 bases, J lost 3 bases, and 12 bases stayed unmatched. The CDR3 reads CASSGPGLGRFYEQYF. The CDR3 nucleotides are TGTGCCAGTAGTGGACCGGGACTAGGAAGATTCTACGAGCAGTACTTC.

This chain links TRBV5-6 with TRBJ2-5, with TRBD2 matching over 7 bases. The CDR3 totals 14 residues. CDR1 and CDR2 (germline): SGHDT, YYEEEE. Trimming removed 3 bases from V and 4 bases from J; junction bases left unmatched: 6. The CDR3 DNA reads as TGTGCCAGCAGCTCCCGGTGGGGGGGAGAGACCCAGTACTTC. This sequence encodes CASSSRWGGETQYF.

The rearrangement joins TRBV4-1 to TRBJ2-7; D perhaps matches TRBD2 (5 bases). V lost 5 bases, J lost 9 bases, and 17 bases lay in between. The CDR3 sequence is 13 residues long. Germline assignment: CDR1 MGHRA and CDR2 YSYEKL. The CDR3 sequence is CASSYTPGLGQYF. CDR3 DNA: TGCGCCAGCAGCTATACCCCTGGACTTGGGCAGTACTTC.

The V call is TRBV3-1 (or the pseudogene TRBV3-2), the J call TRBJ2-3; no definite D call. This CDR3 spans 17 amino acids. Germline CDR1 is LGHDT and CDR2 is YNNKEL (reference sequence). V lost 0 bases, J lost 1 base, and 14 bases lay in between. CDR3 sequence (DNA): TGTGCCAGCAGCCAAGAAGGAGACCTACCGGGCACAGATACGCAGTATTTT. As protein: CASSQEGDLPGTDTQYF.

The CDR3 sequence: CARKWEETGRGNTIYF. The CDR3 nucleotides read TGTGCCAGGAAATGGGAGGAGACAGGGAGGGGAAACACCATATATTTT. The chain couples TRBV21-1 to TRBJ1-3; TRBD1 is taken as the D call from the table, unchecked against the DNA. TRBV21-1 is tagged as a pseudogene. The CDR3 spans 16 residues.